Each of the 5 T cell receptor beta chains below was sequenced from the same sample in a study of OX40 agonist ivuxolimab in advanced cancers. Data came from immunoSEQ multiplex PCR; TCRdb stores just in-frame clones and leaves some out. The sample includes about 86,000 clones, approximately 90% seen only once; the top ten take about 1.3%. Sequenced here: CD4+ or CD8+ T cells sorted from blood, sampled in a trial of the OX40 agonist ivuxolimab. These receptors were taken from an adult with an advanced solid tumor such as melanoma, head and neck, liver or kidney cancer.

This clone has more than one count but fewer than ten. V gene TRBV7-9 combines with J gene TRBJ2-5, with 8 positions matching TRBD2. The CDR3 length is 12 residues. Losses at the gene ends were 5 bases for V and 14 bases for J; bases not matched to a gene: 10. Looked up from germline, CDR1 is SEHNR and CDR2 is FQNEAQ (reference sequence). DNA of the CDR3: TGTGCCAGCAGCGACGGGAGCGGGGGCCGCTACTTC. This encodes CASSDGSGGRYF.

The chain has TRBV6-1 and TRBJ2-5; TRBD1 agrees at 7 bases. The CDR3 length is 15 residues. V lost 6 bases, J lost 1 base, and 8 bases stayed unmatched. Germline V lookup: CDR1 MNHNS, CDR2 SASEGT. The CDR3 protein is CASRYTGVVQETQYF. CDR3 DNA sequence: TGTGCCAGCAGATACACAGGGGTGGTCCAAGAGACCCAGTACTTC.

The V gene is TRBV5-1, the J gene TRBJ2-5; D call uncertain. Germline CDR1 is SGHRS and CDR2 is YFSETQ. The CDR3 runs to 14 residues. With 3 bases removed from V and 1 base from J, the gap between germline ends came to 10 bases. This chain's CDR3 is CASSSSGIQETQYF. For the CDR3, the DNA is TGCGCCAGCAGCTCCTCAGGTATCCAAGAGACCCAGTACTTC.

The chain combines TRBV6-6 with TRBJ1-5; tentatively, D is TRBD1 (6 bases). This CDR3 contains 14 residues. Germline loops: CDR1 MNHNY, CDR2 SVGAGI (reference sequence). The ends were cut back, 10 bases at V and 3 bases at J, with 16 bases in the middle. The CDR3 sequence: CATSDRIPNQPQHF. The CDR3 region has the DNA TGTGCCACTTCAGACAGGATTCCCAATCAGCCCCAGCATTTT.

This clone was seen only once. This chain connects TRBV11-1 to TRBJ2-3; D remains ambiguous. Germline CDR1 is SGHAT and CDR2 is FQDESV (reference sequence). The CDR3 covers 12 residues. Trimming shortened V by 2 bases and J by 6 bases, and 6 bases separated the two germline ends. The chain's CDR3 is CASSLLADTQYF. CDR3 coding DNA: TGTGCCAGCAGCTTACTGGCTGATACGCAGTATTTT.